One T cell receptor beta chain is described in this entry. The data stem from a study of blood T cell repertoires in COVID-19. Overall study: The United States, Italy and Spain were the sources of the acute and convalescent COVID-19 samples.

In the authors' workflow: Quantification of nucleated cells was approximated via reference gene primer amplification. The data were produced by immunoSEQ multiplex PCR, yet TCRdb's version contains in-frame clones alone and is incomplete. The V and J calls and the clone size are those of that table, but D and trimming were determined from the DNA. The data contain approximately 210,000 clones, almost 85% of them seen just once; the ten biggest clones take up approximately 15%. CDR3 length equals 17 residues. Germline trimming cut 2 bases from V and 10 bases from J; bases unmatched to any gene: 12. The germline gives CDR1 SGDLS, CDR2 YYNGEE. Cohorts were determined from participant-reported clinical history. Cohort 3 recovery required two negative PCRs, clearance, or symptom resolution.

The clonotype comes from a middle-aged man who had recovered from COVID-19. The rearrangement links TRBV9 to TRBJ1-6, with TRBD1 matching over 10 bases. Sequencing used PBMCs or T cells enriched from blood (not recorded which). The CDR3 sequence is CASSVRDRGTLDSPLHF. The CDR3 nucleotides are TGTGCCAGCAGCGTCCGGGACAGGGGAACATTGGACTCACCCCTCCACTTT.